The sequence of this T cell receptor (beta chain) was determined in a study of T cells after yellow fever vaccination. The study's findings and limits: Clones that expanded after primary vaccination mostly reappeared after the booster (around 96% CD4, around 87% CD8). Among all clonotypes, a small share was observed in both CD4 and CD8 compartments.

This clonotype was seen only a few times. Its antigen is unidentified. TCRdb re-called the 5' RACE reads with MiXCR, one entry per CDR3 protein. Here the sample spans 250,000 or so distinct CDR3 sequences, 6% to 7.5% being singletons. CDR3 length: 12 amino acids. The germline CDR1 and CDR2 sequences are SGHTA and FQGNSA. Trimming shortened V by 3 bases and J by 3 bases, and 5 bases separated the two germline ends. The V gene is TRBV7-2, the J gene TRBJ2-5; the D is unclear. Sequences were derived from CD4+ T cells sorted from PBMCs, sampled 15 days after the yellow fever booster vaccination. This clonotype was sampled from a man aged 25 to 40 who received the YFV17D yellow fever vaccine. CDR3 protein: CASSLVKETQYF. In DNA form, the CDR3 reads TGTGCCAGCAGCTTGGTCAAAGAGACCCAGTACTTC.